A single sample gave rise to the 7 T cell receptor beta chains below, sequenced in a study of control samples from healthy donors and cancer patients. Libraries were prepared by immunoSEQ multiplex PCR; TCRdb keeps only in-frame clonotypes and omits some of them. The table lists 150,000 to 200,000 clones. Sequencing was carried out using blood. These receptor sequences come from a woman aged 25-40 years in good health.

The chain couples TRBV2 to TRBJ2-3; TRBD2 matches 10 bases. CDR3 length equals 16 residues. J lost 4 bases, V lost 6 bases, and 10 bases had no gene match. Germline lookup yields CDR1 SNHLY and CDR2 FYNNEI. This CDR3 reads CASRVSGLAGADTQYF. The CDR3 DNA reads as TGTGCCAGCAGGGTATCGGGTCTAGCGGGGGCAGATACGCAGTATTTT. Drawing the rest from reference TRBV2 and TRBJ2-3, the complete variable domain is EPEVTQTPSHQVTQMGQEVILRCVPISNHLYFYWYRQILGQKVEFLVSFYNNEISEKSEIFDDQFSVERPDGSNFTLKIRSTKLEDSAMYFCASRVSGLAGADTQYFGPGTRLTVL.

The chain has TRBV5-1 and TRBJ2-3; D assignment may be TRBD1 or TRBD2 (5 bases each). V shed 3 bases and J shed 3 bases, with 8 bases lying between them. There are 13 residues in the CDR3. The germline V gene has CDR1 SGHRS and CDR2 YFSETQ. The CDR3 sequence is CASSYEGTDTQYF. CDR3 sequence (DNA): TGCGCCAGCAGCTATGAGGGGACAGATACGCAGTATTTT.

This rearrangement joins TRBV5-6 to TRBJ1-4; weak D call: TRBD1 (5 bases). The CDR3 covers 14 residues. Germline V gives CDR1 SGHDT, CDR2 YYEEEE. V lost 4 bases, J lost 5 bases, and 12 bases lay in between. CDR3 DNA sequence: TGTGCCAGCAGCCCCGACAGATGGAATGAAAAACTGTTTTTT. Translated, it gives CASSPDRWNEKLFF.

The chain has TRBV18 and TRBJ1-5; 10 bases agree with TRBD1. With V trimmed by 3 bases and J by 1 base, 6 bases remained unmatched. CDR1 and CDR2 (germline): KGHSH, LQKENI. This CDR3 has 17 residues. CDR3 in DNA: TGTGCCAGCTCACCTAACGGACAGGGGGTAAGCAATCAGCCCCAGCATTTT. Residues: CASSPNGQGVSNQPQHF.

The V call is TRBV6-2 or TRBV6-3, the J call TRBJ2-7; 8 bases line up with TRBD1. Trimming cost V 5 bases and J 0 bases; bases outside gene matches: 6. CDR3 length: 15 amino acids. CDR1 and CDR2 from the germline V gene are MNHEY and SVGEGT. CDR3: CASSKMGQDSYEQYF. The CDR3 bases are TGTGCCAGCAGTAAAATGGGACAGGACTCCTACGAGCAGTACTTC.

V usage is TRBV29-1 and J usage is TRBJ2-1, with 10 bases lining up with TRBD2. This CDR3 contains 17 residues. V shed 2 bases, J shed 0 bases, and the junction held 7 bases outside the gene matches. Germline V gives CDR1 SQVTM, CDR2 ANQGSEA. CDR3 loop: CSVELAGAGSSYNEQFF. Here the CDR3 DNA reads TGCAGCGTTGAACTAGCGGGGGCCGGGAGCTCCTACAATGAGCAGTTCTTC.

The chain uses TRBV18 and TRBJ2-7; D is possibly TRBD2 (5 bases). The germline CDR1 and CDR2 sequences are KGHSH and LQKENI. Trimming pared 3 bases from V and 2 bases from J, leaving 14 bases between. The CDR3 has 15 amino acids. The DNA for the CDR3 is TGTGCCAGCTCACCCGGGTTAAGCGGCGCCTACGAGCAGTACTTC. Translation gives CASSPGLSGAYEQYF. Based on the CDR3 plus reference TRBV18 and TRBJ2-7, the full variable domain is NAGVMQNPRHLVRRRGQEARLRCSPMKGHSHVYWYRQLPEEGLKFMVYLQKENIIDESGMPKERFSAEFPKEGPSILRIQQVVRGDSAAYFCASSPGLSGAYEQYFGPGTRLTVT.